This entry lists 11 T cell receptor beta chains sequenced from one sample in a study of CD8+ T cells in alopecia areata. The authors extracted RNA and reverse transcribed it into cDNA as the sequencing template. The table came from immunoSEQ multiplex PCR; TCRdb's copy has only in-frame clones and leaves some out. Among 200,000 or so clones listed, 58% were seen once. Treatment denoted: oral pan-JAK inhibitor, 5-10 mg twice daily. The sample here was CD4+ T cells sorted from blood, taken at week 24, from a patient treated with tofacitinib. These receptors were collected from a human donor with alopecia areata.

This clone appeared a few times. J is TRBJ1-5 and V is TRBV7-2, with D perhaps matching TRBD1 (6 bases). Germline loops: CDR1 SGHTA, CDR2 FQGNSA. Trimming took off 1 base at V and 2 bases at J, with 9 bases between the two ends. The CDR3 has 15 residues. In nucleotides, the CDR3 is TGTGCCAGCAGCTTAGGGGCAGGGGGCAATCAGCCCCAGCATTTT. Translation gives CASSLGAGGNQPQHF.

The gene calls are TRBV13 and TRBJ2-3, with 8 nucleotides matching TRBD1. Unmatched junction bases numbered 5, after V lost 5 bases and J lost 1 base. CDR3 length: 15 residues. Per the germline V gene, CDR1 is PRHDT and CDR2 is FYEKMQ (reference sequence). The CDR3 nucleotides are TGTGCCAGCAGCCCCGGACAGGGCGGCACAGATACGCAGTATTTT. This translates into CASSPGQGGTDTQYF.

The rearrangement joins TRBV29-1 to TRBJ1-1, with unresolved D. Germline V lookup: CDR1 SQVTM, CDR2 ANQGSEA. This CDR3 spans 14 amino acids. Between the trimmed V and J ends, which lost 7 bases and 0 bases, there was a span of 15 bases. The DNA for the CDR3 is TGCAGCGGGGTCCTCACCTATTTGAACACTGAAGCTTTCTTT. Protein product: CSGVLTYLNTEAFF.

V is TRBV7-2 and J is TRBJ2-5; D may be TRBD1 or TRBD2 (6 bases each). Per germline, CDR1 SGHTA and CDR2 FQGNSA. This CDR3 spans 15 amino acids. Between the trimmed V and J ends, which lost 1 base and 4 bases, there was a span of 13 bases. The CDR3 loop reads CASSLDPGARETQYF. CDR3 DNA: TGTGCCAGCAGCTTAGATCCGGGGGCAAGAGAGACCCAGTACTTC.

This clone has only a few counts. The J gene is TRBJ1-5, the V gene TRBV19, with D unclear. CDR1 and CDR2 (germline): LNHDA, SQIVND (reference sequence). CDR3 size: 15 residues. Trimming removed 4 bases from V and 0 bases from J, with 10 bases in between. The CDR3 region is CASSTFWDSNQPQHF. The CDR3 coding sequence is TGTGCCAGTAGTACCTTCTGGGATAGCAATCAGCCCCAGCATTTT.

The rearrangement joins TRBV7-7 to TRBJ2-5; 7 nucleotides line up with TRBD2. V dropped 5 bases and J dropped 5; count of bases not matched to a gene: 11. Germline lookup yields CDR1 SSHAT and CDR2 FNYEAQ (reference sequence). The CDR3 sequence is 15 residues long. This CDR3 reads CASSARGRAEETQYF. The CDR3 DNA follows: TGTGCCAGCAGCGCCCGGGGGAGGGCCGAGGAGACCCAGTACTTC.

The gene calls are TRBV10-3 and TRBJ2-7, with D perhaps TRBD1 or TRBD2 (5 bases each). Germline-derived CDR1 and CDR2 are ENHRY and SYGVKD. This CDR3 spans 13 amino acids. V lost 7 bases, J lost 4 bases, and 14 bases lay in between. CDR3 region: CAIKARGLYEQYF. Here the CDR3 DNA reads TGTGCCATCAAGGCGAGGGGTTTGTACGAGCAGTACTTC.

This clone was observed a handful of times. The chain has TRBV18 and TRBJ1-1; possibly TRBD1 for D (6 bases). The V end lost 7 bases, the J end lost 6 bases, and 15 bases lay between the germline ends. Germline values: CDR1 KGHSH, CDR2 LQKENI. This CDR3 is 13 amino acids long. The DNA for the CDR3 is TGTGCCAGCTACGCTACAGGGAGCCCTGAAGCTTTCTTT. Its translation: CASYATGSPEAFF.

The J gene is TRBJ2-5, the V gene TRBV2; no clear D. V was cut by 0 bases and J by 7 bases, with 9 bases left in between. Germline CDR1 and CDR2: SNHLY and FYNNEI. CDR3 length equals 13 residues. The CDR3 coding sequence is TGTGCCAGCAGTGAAGCGACTTATGGGACCCAGTACTTC. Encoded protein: CASSEATYGTQYF.

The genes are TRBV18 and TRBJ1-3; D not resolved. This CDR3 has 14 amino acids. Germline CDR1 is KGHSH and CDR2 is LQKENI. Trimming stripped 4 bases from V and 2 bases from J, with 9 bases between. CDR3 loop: CASSRASPGNTIYF. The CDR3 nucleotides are TGTGCCAGCTCACGGGCAAGCCCTGGAAACACCATATATTTT.

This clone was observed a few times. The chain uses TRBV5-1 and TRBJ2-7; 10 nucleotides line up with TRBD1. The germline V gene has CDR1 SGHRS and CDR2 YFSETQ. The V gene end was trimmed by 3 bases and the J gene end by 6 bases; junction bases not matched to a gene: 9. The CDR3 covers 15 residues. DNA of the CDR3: TGCGCCAGCAGCTGGACGGGACAGGGGAGGGCCGAGCAGTACTTC. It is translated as CASSWTGQGRAEQYF.